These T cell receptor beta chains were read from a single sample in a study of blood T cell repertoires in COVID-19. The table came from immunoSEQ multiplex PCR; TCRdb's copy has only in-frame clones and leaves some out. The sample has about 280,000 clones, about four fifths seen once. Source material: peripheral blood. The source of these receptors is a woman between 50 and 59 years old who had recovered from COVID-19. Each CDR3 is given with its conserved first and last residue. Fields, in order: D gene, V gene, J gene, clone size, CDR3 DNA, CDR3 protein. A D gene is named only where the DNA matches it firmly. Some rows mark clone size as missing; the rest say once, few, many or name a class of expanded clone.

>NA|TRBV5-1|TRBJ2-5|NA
TGCGCCAGCAGCTTTACAGGGCCCCAAGAGACCCAGTACTTC
CASSFTGPQETQYF
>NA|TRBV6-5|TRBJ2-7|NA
TGTGCCAGCAGTCAACAGGGAATATACGAGCAGTACTTC
CASSQQGIYEQYF
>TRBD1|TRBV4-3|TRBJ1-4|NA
TGCGCCAGCAGCCAAGAACCCATCAGGGGGCGAACTAATGAAAAACTGTTTTTT
CASSQEPIRGRTNEKLFF
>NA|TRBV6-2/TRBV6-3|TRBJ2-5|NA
TGTGCCAGCAGTTACTACAGGCAAGAGACCCAGTACTTC
CASSYYRQETQYF
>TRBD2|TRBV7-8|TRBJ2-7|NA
TGTGCCAGCAGTTCCGGGACTAGCGGTAGCGAGCAGTACTTC
CASSSGTSGSEQYF
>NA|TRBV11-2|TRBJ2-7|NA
TGTGCCAGCAGTGGGGCTCCCTCCTACGAGCAGTACTTC
CASSGAPSYEQYF
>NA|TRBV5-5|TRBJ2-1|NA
TGTGCCAGCAGCTTGGGGACAGTCAATGAGCAGTTCTTC
CASSLGTVNEQFF
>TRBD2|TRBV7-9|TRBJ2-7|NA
TGTGCCAGCAGCTTAGTTGGGACTAGCGGGAGTTACGAGCAGTACTTC
CASSLVGTSGSYEQYF
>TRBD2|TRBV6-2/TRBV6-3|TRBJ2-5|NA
TGTGCCAGCAACCCCTTCGGGCGGGAGGGTCAAGAGACCCAGTACTTC
CASNPFGREGQETQYF
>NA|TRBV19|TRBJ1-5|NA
TGTGCCAGTAGGTTGGGGGCCCAGCCCCAGCATTTT
CASRLGAQPQHF
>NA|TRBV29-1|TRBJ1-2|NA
TGCAGCGTTGAAACCGGGCAGGGGTATGGCTACACCTTC
CSVETGQGYGYTF
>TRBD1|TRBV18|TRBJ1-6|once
TGTGCCAGCTCACTCGGACAGGGGGTCAATTCACCCCTCCACTTT
CASSLGQGVNSPLHF
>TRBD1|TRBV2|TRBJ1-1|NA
TGTGCCAGCAGCGCGGATCAGGGGGCTCGGGGAACTGAAGCTTTCTTT
CASSADQGARGTEAFF
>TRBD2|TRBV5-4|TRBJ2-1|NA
TGTGCCAGCAGCTTGGAACTAGCGGGGGGGCTAAGGAACAATGAGCAGTTCTTC
CASSLELAGGLRNNEQFF
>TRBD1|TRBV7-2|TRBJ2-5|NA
TGTGCCAGCAGCTTGAGGACAGGGGGTAGGGTAGAGACCCAGTACTTC
CASSLRTGGRVETQYF
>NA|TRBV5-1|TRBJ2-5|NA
TGCGCCAGCAGCGAGACACAACAAGAGACCCAGTACTTC
CASSETQQETQYF
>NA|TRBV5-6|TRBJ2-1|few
TGTGCCAGCAGTACCGGAATACCTAGTATCAATGAGCAGTTCTTC
CASSTGIPSINEQFF
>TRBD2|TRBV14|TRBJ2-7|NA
TGTGCCAGCAGCCAAGATGTTAGGAGCGGGAGCTCCTACGAGCAGTACTTC
CASSQDVRSGSSYEQYF
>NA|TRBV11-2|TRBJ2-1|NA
TGTGCCAGCAGCTTTTCCAGGGTATATGAGCAGTTCTTC
CASSFSRVYEQFF
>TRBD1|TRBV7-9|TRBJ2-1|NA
TGTGCCAGCAGCTTAGGCCACAGGGGGCTCTCCTACAATGAGCAGTTCTTC
CASSLGHRGLSYNEQFF
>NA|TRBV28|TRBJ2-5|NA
TGTGCCAGCAGTGCAGCAGCCCCAGGGGCCCAGTACTTC
CASSAAAPGAQYF
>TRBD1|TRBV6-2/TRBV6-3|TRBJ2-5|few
TGTGCCAGCAGTTACTCGTCCGGGACAGGGGCGGAGACCCAGTACTTC
CASSYSSGTGAETQYF
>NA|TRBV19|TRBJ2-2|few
TGTGCCAGTAGTACTAAAAAGGGGGCCGGGGAGCTGTTTTTT
CASSTKKGAGELFF
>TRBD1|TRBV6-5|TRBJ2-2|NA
TGTGCCAGCAGCCGGGACAGCCCGAACACCGGGGAGCTGTTTTTT
CASSRDSPNTGELFF
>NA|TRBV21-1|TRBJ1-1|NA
TGTGCCAGCAGCAAAGGCTCCGACAGGAGAGGGCCGAACACTGAAGCTTTCTTT
CASSKGSDRRGPNTEAFF
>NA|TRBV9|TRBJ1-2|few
TGTGCCAGCAGCCCCACAGGGATGACTAACTATGGCTACACCTTC
CASSPTGMTNYGYTF
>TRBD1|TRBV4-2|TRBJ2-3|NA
TGTGCCAGCAGCCAAGAGGGACAGGGTCCAGATACGCAGTATTTT
CASSQEGQGPDTQYF
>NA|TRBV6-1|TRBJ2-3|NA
TGTGCCAGCAGTGAAGCGCGTGACACAGATACGCAGTATTTT
CASSEARDTDTQYF
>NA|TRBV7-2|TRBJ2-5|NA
TGTGCCAGCAGCTTAGCGCGAACTGAGACCCAGTACTTC
CASSLARTETQYF
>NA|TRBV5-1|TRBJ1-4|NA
TGCGCCAGTACACCGGGGGGTCACAATGAAAAACTGTTTTTT
CASTPGGHNEKLFF
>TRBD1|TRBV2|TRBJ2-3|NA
TGTGCCAGCGGGACAGGGGTTCGCACAGATACGCAGTATTTT
CASGTGVRTDTQYF
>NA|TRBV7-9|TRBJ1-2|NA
TGTGCCAGCAGCTTAGCGGGGCGTCCCGGCTACACCTTC
CASSLAGRPGYTF
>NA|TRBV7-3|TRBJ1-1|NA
TGTGCCAGCAGCTTGACAGGACGTGGGCCGAAAGCTTTCTTT
CASSLTGRGPKAFF
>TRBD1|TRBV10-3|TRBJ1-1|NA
TGTGCCATCAGTGGGAGTGGACAGGGGTTCACTGAAGCTTTCTTT
CAISGSGQGFTEAFF
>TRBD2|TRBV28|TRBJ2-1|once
TGTGCCAGCAGGTCTAGGTTCGGGGGGGACGAGCAGTTCTTC
CASRSRFGGDEQFF
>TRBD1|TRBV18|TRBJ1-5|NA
TGTGCCAGCTCACCGGGACAGGGAAGTCGTCAGCCCCAGCATTTT
CASSPGQGSRQPQHF
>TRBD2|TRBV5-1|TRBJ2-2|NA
TGCGCCAGCAGCTCCCGACTAGCGGGAGGATCCACCGGGGAGCTGTTTTTT
CASSSRLAGGSTGELFF
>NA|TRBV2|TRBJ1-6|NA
TGTGCCAGCGGGGGAGGACATAGCAATTCACCCCTCCACTTT
CASGGGHSNSPLHF
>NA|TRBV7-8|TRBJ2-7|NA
TGTGCCAGCAGCTTAGAGGCCAGGGGCCATAACGAGCAGTACTTC
CASSLEARGHNEQYF
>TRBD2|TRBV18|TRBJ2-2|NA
TGTGCCAGCTCACCAGGACTAGCGGGAGATCGCACCGGGGAGCTGTTTTTT
CASSPGLAGDRTGELFF
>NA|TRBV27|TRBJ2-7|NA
TGTGCCAGCAGCCCGGACTTCCCCGGAACTTACGAGCAGTACTTC
CASSPDFPGTYEQYF
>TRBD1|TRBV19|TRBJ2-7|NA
TGTGCCAGTATCGGGGCACGACAGGGAGAATACGAGCAGTACTTC
CASIGARQGEYEQYF